These 18 T cell receptor beta chains were sequenced from one sample in a study of blood T cell repertoires in COVID-19. The method was immunoSEQ multiplex PCR; TCRdb's version includes in-frame clones alone and lacks a portion of them. The data contain around 450,000 clones, around nine tenths of them seen just once; the ten biggest clones take up under 2%. The sequencing input was PBMCs or T cells enriched from blood (not recorded which). The receptors originated from a young woman with acute COVID-19.

This clone has only a few counts. The chain is built from TRBV11-3 and TRBJ2-2; TRBD1 is a possible D gene (6 bases). Deletions cut 5 bases from V and 4 bases from J, with 20 bases between. This CDR3 comprises 17 residues. The V gene's germline CDR1 is SGHNT and CDR2 YENEEA. The chain's CDR3 is CASSSPDSYFTTGELFF. The CDR3 nucleotides read TGTGCCAGCAGCAGCCCGGACAGCTACTTTACCACCGGGGAGCTGTTTTTT.

V and J are TRBV6-4 and TRBJ2-5; 10 nucleotides agree with TRBD1. The V gene end was trimmed by 5 bases and the J gene end by 5 bases; junction bases not matched to a gene: 2. CDR1 is MRHNA and CDR2 is SNTAGT in the germline V gene. This CDR3 has 13 amino acids. CDR3 in amino acids: CASSLGQGETQYF. The CDR3 DNA is TGTGCCAGCAGTCTGGGACAGGGGGAGACCCAGTACTTC.

The chain joins TRBV7-8 to TRBJ1-1; D unresolved. V lost 10 bases, J lost 5 bases, and 11 bases lay in between. CDR1 and CDR2 (germline): SGHVS, FQNEAQ. This CDR3 spans 11 amino acids. As DNA, the CDR3 is TGTGCCACCCGACATCGGACTGAAGCTTTCTTT. Amino acids: CATRHRTEAFF.

The chain couples TRBV4-3 to TRBJ2-1, with a weak D call TRBD1 (6 bases). Trimming removed 4 bases at V and 6 bases at J, with 19 bases between. CDR1 and CDR2 (germline): LGHNA, YSLEER. CDR3 length: 16 residues. CDR3 loop: CASSPSGGRGSNEQFF. The CDR3 nucleotides read TGCGCCAGCAGCCCGTCTGGCGGCAGGGGAAGCAATGAGCAGTTCTTC.

The chain uses TRBV18 and TRBJ1-1; TRBD1 might be the D (6 bases). The CDR3 is 15 amino acids. Germline-derived CDR1 and CDR2 are KGHSH and LQKENI. V dropped 3 bases and J dropped 4 bases, with 15 bases sitting between them. CDR3 region: CASSPRGGKGTEAFF. CDR3 bases: TGTGCCAGCTCACCGAGAGGGGGAAAGGGCACTGAAGCTTTCTTT.

The rearrangement joins TRBV14 to TRBJ1-2; D is unclear. The CDR3 totals 13 residues. V lost 4 bases to trimming and J lost 2 bases, with 8 bases between them. CDR1 and CDR2 (germline): SGHDN, FVKESK. In DNA form, the CDR3 reads TGTGCCAGCAGCCCGTGGCAGAACTATGGCTACACCTTC. It codes for CASSPWQNYGYTF.

The chain uses TRBV19 and TRBJ1-2, with 7 nucleotides matching TRBD1. V trimming: 7 bases; J trimming: 3 bases; junction bases outside the gene matches: 17. Germline V lookup: CDR1 LNHDA, CDR2 SQIVND (reference sequence). This CDR3 region has 17 residues. The CDR3 region has the DNA TGTGCCAGTATTAACCTATCAGACAGGGCTGGCGACTATGGCTACACCTTC. As protein: CASINLSDRAGDYGYTF.

This clone has only one observation. This chain uses TRBV5-4 with TRBJ1-2; TRBD1 aligns across 8 bases. The CDR3 loop spans 15 amino acids. J lost 6 bases, V lost 4 bases, and 11 bases had no gene match. The V gene's germline CDR1 is SGHNT and CDR2 YYREEE (reference sequence). This CDR3 is CASSVNQGADNGYTF. CDR3 DNA sequence: TGTGCCAGCAGCGTAAACCAGGGGGCAGATAATGGCTACACCTTC.

Only one count was recorded for this clone. Other DNA sequences in the sample encode the same CDR3. The chain has TRBV3-1 (or the pseudogene TRBV3-2) and TRBJ2-7, with D unresolved. Trimming stripped 1 base from V and 7 bases from J, with 8 bases between. This CDR3 comprises 12 residues. CDR1 LGHDT and CDR2 YNNKEL come from the germline V gene (reference sequence). The CDR3 protein is CASSQGLREQYF. The CDR3 nucleotides are TGTGCCAGCAGCCAAGGCCTGCGGGAGCAGTACTTC.

This rearrangement joins TRBV5-4 to TRBJ2-2; TRBD1 agrees at 12 bases. The CDR3 runs 16 residues. V lost 2 bases to trimming and J lost 8 bases; unmatched junction nucleotides: 7. CDR1 SGHNT and CDR2 YYREEE come from the germline V gene (reference sequence). Here the CDR3 reads CASSFEGTGGAGELFF. CDR3 DNA sequence: TGTGCCAGCAGCTTCGAAGGGACAGGGGGCGCGGGGGAGCTGTTTTTT.

The gene calls are TRBV28 and TRBJ2-7, with D tentatively TRBD1 (5 bases). Between the trimmed V and J ends, which lost 3 bases and 3 bases, there was a span of 12 bases. Germline-derived CDR1 and CDR2 are MDHEN and SYDVKM. CDR3 size: 14 residues. In DNA, the CDR3 is TGTGCCAGCAGTTTCCCCGACAGAGACTACGAGCAGTACTTC. This codes for CASSFPDRDYEQYF.

This clone came up once. The rearrangement links TRBV7-9 to TRBJ1-4; TRBD1 aligns across 9 bases. Germline loops: CDR1 SEHNR, CDR2 FQNEAQ (reference sequence). This CDR3 contains 14 residues. V gave up 5 bases and J gave up 5 bases; unmatched junction bases: 3. CDR3 sequence (DNA): TGTGCCAGCAGCGACAGGGGGGTGAATGAAAAACTGTTTTTT. Translation: CASSDRGVNEKLFF. The full variable domain, rest sourced from reference TRBV7-9 and TRBJ1-4, is DTGVSQNPRHKITKRGQNVTFRCDPISEHNRLYWYRQTLGQGPEFLTYFQNEAQLEKSRLLSDRFSAERPKGSFSTLEIQRTEQGDSAMYLCASSDRGVNEKLFFGSGTQLSVL.

The chain uses TRBV6-2 or TRBV6-3 and TRBJ1-4, with D maybe TRBD1 (6 bases). The germline CDR1 and CDR2 sequences are MNHEY and SVGEGT. V was clipped by 2 bases and J by 8 bases, with 6 bases between them. CDR3 length: 12 amino acids. CDR3 sequence: CASSYGQEKLFF. Written as DNA, the CDR3 is TGTGCCAGCAGTTACGGACAGGAAAAACTGTTTTTT.

The chain uses TRBV27 and TRBJ2-1, with D hard to call. Germline V gene data show CDR1 as MNHEY and CDR2 as SMNVEV (reference sequence). CDR3 size: 13 residues. Trimming removed 9 bases at V and 5 bases at J, with 14 bases between. The CDR3 sequence is CASTKQGNNEQFF. CDR3 DNA sequence: TGTGCCAGTACTAAACAAGGAAACAATGAGCAGTTCTTC.

The chain couples TRBV4-2 to TRBJ2-5, with D unresolved. The germline gives CDR1 LGHNA, CDR2 YNFKEQ. The CDR3 has 16 amino acids. V lost 0 bases and J lost 1, with 12 bases in between. The CDR3 DNA reads as TGTGCCAGCAGCCAAGATTCCGCAAGTAGCCAAGAGACCCAGTACTTC. Its translation: CASSQDSASSQETQYF.

The genes are TRBV4-1 and TRBJ1-4; 7 bases line up with TRBD1. Looked up from germline, CDR1 is MGHRA and CDR2 is YSYEKL. V was pared by 1 base and J by 5 bases, with 16 bases of the junction left unmatched. This CDR3 region has 19 residues. The CDR3 spells CASSQGRQVTGQSNEKLFF. CDR3 in DNA: TGCGCCAGCAGCCAAGGAAGACAAGTTACGGGACAGTCAAATGAAAAACTGTTTTTT.

The rearrangement uses TRBV11-2 and TRBJ1-4; tentative D call: TRBD1 (6 bases). This CDR3 comprises 13 residues. Germline values: CDR1 SGHAT, CDR2 FQNNGV. With 6 bases removed from V and 7 bases from J, the gap between germline ends came to 12 bases. CDR3 in amino acids: CASSEGGGEKLFF. The CDR3 DNA sequence: TGTGCCAGCAGTGAAGGGGGTGGTGAAAAACTGTTTTTT.

CDR3 sequence reads: CASSPQTARDYGYTF. The DNA of the CDR3 is TGTGCCAGCAGTCCCCAGACAGCGAGAGACTATGGCTACACCTTC. The chain recombines TRBV7-9 with TRBJ1-2, with D tentatively TRBD1 (5 bases). Trimming cost V 6 bases and J 3 bases, with 17 bases left between them. The CDR3 is made up of 15 amino acids. CDR1 is SEHNR and CDR2 is FQNEAQ in the germline V gene (reference sequence).